Below are 3 T cell receptor beta chains sequenced from a single sample in a study of shared clonotypes between healthy human individuals. Sequencing was performed with immunoSEQ multiplex PCR; in TCRdb, only in-frame clones are kept and a portion is missing. The sample has 550,000 to 700,000 clones, about 80% seen once. The sample taken for sequencing was memory CD4+ T cells sorted from blood. Subset denoted: CD45RA-negative fraction. The receptors come from a woman in her twenties or thirties in good health.

This clone was recorded many times. The chain has TRBV25-1 and TRBJ2-3; D may be TRBD1 (6 bases). CDR3 length equals 15 residues. Germline lookup yields CDR1 MGHDK and CDR2 SYGVNS. V shed 7 bases and J shed 0 bases, with 14 bases lying between them. In DNA, the CDR3 is TGTGCCAGCACCGGGACAAGTTATAGCACAGATACGCAGTATTTT. Amino acids: CASTGTSYSTDTQYF.

This clone was observed a few times. V gene TRBV2 combines with J gene TRBJ2-7, with D unresolved. V lost 8 bases and J 2 bases, leaving 7 bases between the germline ends. The CDR3 contains 11 residues. CDR1 is SNHLY and CDR2 is FYNNEI in the germline V gene. CDR3 region: CASAVAYEQYF. The DNA for the CDR3 is TGTGCCAGCGCAGTGGCCTACGAGCAGTACTTC.

The genes are TRBV7-9 and TRBJ2-7; no clear D. The CDR3 length is 12 residues. V gave up 6 bases and J gave up 8 bases, with 14 bases separating them. Per the germline V gene, CDR1 is SEHNR and CDR2 is FQNEAQ (reference sequence). CDR3 region: CASSPDLSKQYF. In DNA form, the CDR3 reads TGTGCCAGCAGTCCGGACCTGAGTAAGCAGTACTTC. The whole variable domain, remainder taken from reference TRBV7-9 and TRBJ2-7, is DTGVSQNPRHKITKRGQNVTFRCDPISEHNRLYWYRQTLGQGPEFLTYFQNEAQLEKSRLLSDRFSAERPKGSFSTLEIQRTEQGDSAMYLCASSPDLSKQYFGPGTRLTVT.